This TCR beta chain appears in the sequencing data of a study of blood T cell repertoires in COVID-19. For the study at large: T cells, B-cell-depleted T cells, or PBMCs supplied cDNA or gDNA.

This clone came up once. The CDR3 runs 13 residues. V lost 6 bases, J lost 0 bases, and 2 bases stayed unmatched. The germline CDR1 and CDR2 sequences are MNHEY and SVGAGI. Sequencing was performed with immunoSEQ multiplex PCR; in TCRdb, only in-frame clones are kept and a portion is missing. This sample carries 180,000 or so clones, approximately 90% of them seen once, and the ten largest clones take roughly 3.7%. The sequencing input was peripheral blood. The rearrangement joins TRBV6-5 to TRBJ2-7; 7 bases agree with TRBD2. The sequence was collected from a woman aged 30 to 39 with acute or convalescent COVID-19. The CDR3 DNA sequence: TGTGCCAGCAGCTGGACTAGCTCCTACGAGCAGTACTTC. The encoded protein is CASSWTSSYEQYF.